The clone carrying this T cell receptor (beta chain) was counted a few times. Its antigen remains unidentified. Sequencing used immunoSEQ multiplex PCR; TCRdb keeps in-frame clones, though not all of them. The repertoire holds fewer than 100,000 clones, with approximately 80% as singletons. The sample belongs to a study of T cells in localized non-small cell lung cancer. Study observations and caveats: Uninvolved adjacent lung showed the highest T cell clonality, exceeding tumor.

The germline V and J ends were trimmed by 5 bases and 1 base, with 12 bases remaining between them. The CDR3 spans 14 residues. Germline V CDR1 and CDR2: SEHNR, FQNEAQ (reference sequence). This clonotype was obtained from a female donor over 55 with stage I lung adenocarcinoma. Sequenced here: peripheral blood, sampled before any cancer treatment. The chain couples TRBV7-9 to TRBJ2-7; tentatively, D is TRBD1 (5 bases). Here the CDR3 DNA reads TGTGCCAGCAGCCCCCCAGGGTTTTCCTACGAGCAGTACTTC. Translation gives CASSPPGFSYEQYF.